This T cell receptor (beta chain) was captured by sequencing in a study of tumor and adjacent non-tumor tissue in lung cancer. The CDR3 sequence is 14 residues long. The V end lost 2 bases, the J end lost 11 bases, and 17 bases lay between the germline ends. Per the germline V gene, CDR1 is LGHNA and CDR2 is YNFKEQ. A single count supports this clonotype. The template was RNA from unsorted bulk tissue. TCRbeta libraries were built with three rounds of nested PCR, modified from ARM-PCR. MiXCR, run by TCRdb on the multiplex PCR reads, gives a single entry per CDR3 protein. This table holds some 71,000 distinct CDR3 sequences, roughly two thirds found once.

This rearrangement joins TRBV4-2 to TRBJ2-3, with D possibly TRBD2 on 6 matching bases. This receptor was taken from a woman aged 40 to 50 with non-small cell lung cancer. Specimen: lung tumor tissue. CDR3 nucleotides: TGTGCCAGCAGCCAAACGGGTTCTAGCGTGGAGCAGTATTTT. Its translation is CASSQTGSSVEQYF.